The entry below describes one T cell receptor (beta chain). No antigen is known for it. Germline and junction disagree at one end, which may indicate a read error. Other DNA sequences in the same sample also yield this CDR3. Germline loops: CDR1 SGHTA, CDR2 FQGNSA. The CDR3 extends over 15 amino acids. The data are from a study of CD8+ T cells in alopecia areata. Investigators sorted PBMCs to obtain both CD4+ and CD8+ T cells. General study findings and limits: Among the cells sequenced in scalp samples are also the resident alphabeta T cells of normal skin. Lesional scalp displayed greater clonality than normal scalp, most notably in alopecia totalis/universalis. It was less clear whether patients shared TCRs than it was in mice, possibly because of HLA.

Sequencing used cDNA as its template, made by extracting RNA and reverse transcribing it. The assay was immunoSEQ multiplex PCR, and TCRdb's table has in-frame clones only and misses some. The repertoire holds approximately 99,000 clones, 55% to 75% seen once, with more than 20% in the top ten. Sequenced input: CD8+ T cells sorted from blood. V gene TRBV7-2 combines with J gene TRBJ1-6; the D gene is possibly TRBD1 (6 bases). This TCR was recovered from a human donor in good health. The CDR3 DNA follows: TGCGCCAGCAGCCAAGAATGGGACATCAATTCACCCCTCCACTTT. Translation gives CASSQEWDINSPLHF.